Below, 14 T cell receptor beta chains from the same sample are listed, as sequenced in a study of blood T cell repertoires in COVID-19. The repertoire was sequenced with immunoSEQ multiplex PCR; TCRdb's copy has only in-frame clones and lacks some. Of about 110,000 clones listed, roughly 85% were seen once; the top ten hold 13%. Material: peripheral blood. The receptors come from a human donor in a cohort sampled during active COVID-19.

The V and J genes are TRBV6-2 or TRBV6-3 and TRBJ2-7, with D possibly TRBD1 on 5 matching bases. The V gene lost 4 bases and the J gene lost 2 bases, with 18 bases spanning the gap. The germline V gene encodes CDR1 MNHEY and CDR2 SVGEGT. CDR3 length: 16 amino acids. Here the CDR3 DNA reads TGTGCCAGCAGTTTCCGATCAACAGGTCCGCCCTACGAGCAGTACTTC. Amino acids: CASSFRSTGPPYEQYF.

The chain joins TRBV5-5 to TRBJ2-1; no definite D call. In germline, CDR1 is SGHKS, CDR2 YYEKEE (reference sequence). The CDR3 totals 11 residues. V shed 4 bases and J shed 4 bases, with 3 bases lying between them. The CDR3 sequence: CASSPYNEQFF. The CDR3 DNA sequence: TGTGCCAGCAGCCCGTACAATGAGCAGTTCTTC. Full variable domain (rest looked up from reference TRBV5-5 and TRBJ2-1): DAGVTQSPTHLIKTRGQQVTLRCSPISGHKSVSWYQQVLGQGPQFIFQYYEKEERGRGNFPDRFSARQFPNYSSELNVNALLLGDSALYLCASSPYNEQFFGPGTRLTVL.

Here the CDR3 DNA reads TGTGCCAGTAGTTACAAGGGGCGCGACGAGCAGTACTTC. Translation: CASSYKGRDEQYF. The gene calls are TRBV19 and TRBJ2-7, with a tentative D call TRBD1 (5 bases). V was pared by 5 bases and J by 5 bases, with 13 bases between. CDR3 length: 13 residues. In germline, CDR1 is LNHDA, CDR2 SQIVND (reference sequence).

This chain connects TRBV27 to TRBJ2-5; D unresolved. V was pared by 4 bases and J by 5 bases, with 14 bases between. Germline V gene sequence: CDR1 MNHEY, CDR2 SMNVEV (reference sequence). The CDR3 totals 14 residues. The CDR3 region is CASSSVSPRETQYF. Written as DNA, the CDR3 is TGTGCCAGCAGTTCAGTATCCCCTCGTGAGACCCAGTACTTC.

V and J are TRBV2 and TRBJ1-5, with D possibly TRBD1 on 6 matching bases. The CDR3 has 13 amino acids. Germline lookup yields CDR1 SNHLY and CDR2 FYNNEI. Trimming shortened V by 7 bases and J by 5 bases, and 12 bases separated the two germline ends. The CDR3 nucleotides read TGTGCCAGCAATCTCAGGGGTTATCAGCCCCAGCATTTT. It translates to CASNLRGYQPQHF.

This CDR3 is CASSLEGIKNTEAFF. The CDR3 bases are TGTGCCAGCAGCTTAGAGGGGATTAAGAACACTGAAGCTTTCTTT. The chain uses TRBV7-2 and TRBJ1-1; weak D call: TRBD1 (5 bases). V shed 1 base and J shed 1 base, with 10 bases lying between them. Germline V CDR1 and CDR2: SGHTA, FQGNSA. The CDR3 consists of 15 residues.

The chain has TRBV4-1 and TRBJ1-1; unclear D gene. The CDR3 sequence is 13 residues long. Per the germline V gene, CDR1 is MGHRA and CDR2 is YSYEKL. Trimming pared 1 base from V and 1 base from J, leaving 4 bases between. The CDR3 sequence: CASSQGANTEAFF. The CDR3 nucleotides are TGCGCCAGCAGCCAAGGGGCGAACACTGAAGCTTTCTTT.

The V gene is TRBV5-4, the J gene TRBJ2-2; 9 positions agree with TRBD1. This CDR3 has 15 residues. V shed 4 bases, J shed 7 bases, and the junction held 8 bases outside the gene matches. Germline CDR1 SGHNT, CDR2 YYREEE (reference sequence). CDR3 region: CASSPGTGYSGELFF. As DNA, the CDR3 is TGTGCCAGCAGCCCCGGGACAGGGTATAGCGGGGAGCTGTTTTTT.

This rearrangement joins TRBV5-1 to TRBJ2-3, with TRBD2 identical over 14 bases. CDR1 is SGHRS and CDR2 is YFSETQ in the germline V gene. The CDR3 has 16 residues. Losses at the gene ends were 2 bases for V and 5 bases for J; bases not matched to a gene: 4. In DNA, the CDR3 is TGCGCCAGCAGCTTCGGACTAGCGGGGGGAGGAGATACGCAGTATTTT. This translates into CASSFGLAGGGDTQYF.

This chain joins TRBV20-1 and TRBJ1-2; a possible D gene is TRBD1 (5 bases). V dropped 6 bases and J dropped 8 bases, with 13 bases sitting between them. Per germline, CDR1 DFQATT and CDR2 SNEGSKA (reference sequence). The CDR3 is 11 residues long. CDR3 in DNA: TGCAGTGCAACGGACAAAGGGGGCTACACCTTC. It encodes CSATDKGGYTF.

This rearrangement joins TRBV5-1 to TRBJ2-3, with D perhaps matching TRBD2 (6 bases). CDR3 length: 16 residues. V was cut by 0 bases and J by 1 base, with 12 bases left in between. The germline gives CDR1 SGHRS, CDR2 YFSETQ. The CDR3 bases are TGCGCCAGCAGCTTGGGGTGGGCTAGCGGCACAGATACGCAGTATTTT. Protein sequence: CASSLGWASGTDTQYF.

This chain uses TRBV6-4 with TRBJ2-3; 11 nucleotides align to TRBD2. This CDR3 has 17 residues. The ends lost 9 bases at V and 2 bases at J; junction bases unmatched: 13. In germline, CDR1 is MRHNA, CDR2 SNTAGT. CDR3 amino acids: CARGNASGGPDTDTQYF. The CDR3 coding sequence is TGTGCCAGAGGGAACGCTAGCGGGGGGCCCGACACAGATACGCAGTATTTT.

The V and J genes are TRBV9 and TRBJ2-7; D perhaps matches TRBD2 (6 bases). Germline values: CDR1 SGDLS, CDR2 YYNGEE. Trimming left V 0 bases short and J 3 bases short, with 10 bases between. The CDR3 consists of 14 residues. The CDR3 DNA sequence: TGTGCCAGCAGCGTAGCGCCGGGGGACTACGAGCAGTACTTC. It encodes CASSVAPGDYEQYF.

DNA of the CDR3: TGTGCCAGTCACAGCGGGCTAACTACGAAGCAGTACTTC. Its protein product is CASHSGLTTKQYF. The V call is TRBV2, the J call TRBJ2-7; D possibly corresponds to TRBD2 (6 bases). The V gene's germline CDR1 is SNHLY and CDR2 FYNNEI. V gave up 9 bases and J gave up 8 bases, with 20 bases separating them. This CDR3 comprises 13 residues.